This entry features one TCR beta chain sequence. V lost 0 bases and J 4 bases, leaving 15 bases between the germline ends. This CDR3 is built from 16 residues. The germline V gene encodes CDR1 MNHEY and CDR2 SVGAGI. This entry comes from a study of blood T cell repertoires in COVID-19. Overall study: Some COVID-19 samples were acute and others convalescent; all came from the United States, Italy and Spain. Nucleic acid was either cDNA or gDNA, and it came from T cells, B-cell-depleted T cells, or PBMCs.

In the authors' methods: Estimation of nucleated cell counts was performed using reference gene primer amplification. Libraries were prepared by immunoSEQ multiplex PCR; TCRdb keeps only in-frame clonotypes and omits some of them. V and J calls and clone size are those listed in that table; D and trimming were worked out from the DNA. The data show about 240,000 clones, approximately 78% seen once. The material sequenced was peripheral blood. This sequence was found in a woman in her late teens or twenties with acute or convalescent COVID-19. The rearrangement links TRBV6-5 to TRBJ2-5; D perhaps matches TRBD1 (7 bases). The CDR3 DNA reads as TGTGCCAGCAGTTACTCGGGGGGACAGATGGGAGAGACCCAGTACTTC. Translated: CASSYSGGQMGETQYF.